The present T cell receptor (beta chain) was sequenced within a study of regulatory T cells in long-lasting Graves disease. Both iRepertoire HTBI primers and Arm-PCR of CDR3 regions were used to build the TCR beta libraries. TCRdb passed the multiplex PCR reads through MiXCR, listing each CDR3 protein once. In the table there are around 500,000 distinct CDR3 sequences, more than 15% of which are singletons. Germline lookup yields CDR1 SEHNR and CDR2 FQNEAQ (reference sequence). This CDR3 comprises 14 residues. The trim removed 6 bases at V and 1 base at J, leaving 3 bases unmatched. Specified time point: newly diagnosed GD, antithyroid drugs for less than 3 months. Extracted PBMC RNA gave rise to the TCR library. This clonotype was recorded at least ten times. This sample also appeared in a second study, on T cells in Graves' hyperthyroidism and ophthalmopathy.

The sequenced sample was peripheral blood mononuclear cells (PBMCs), obtained at new diagnosis, from a patient treated with antithyroid drugs. The sequence was obtained from a middle-aged woman with Graves disease. This sequence joins TRBV7-9 and TRBJ1-1; the match to TRBD1 covers 9 bases. This chain's CDR3 is CASRLQGANTEAFF. The DNA of the CDR3 is TGTGCCAGCAGATTACAGGGGGCGAACACTGAAGCTTTCTTT.